These 5 T cell receptor beta chains were sequenced from one sample in a study of CD8 T cells in ankylosing spondylitis. Using its own MiXCR run on the 5' RACE reads, TCRdb lists one record per CDR3 protein. In the table there are under 300,000 distinct CDR3 sequences, 10% to 13% of which are singletons. Sequencing was carried out using blood, either unsorted or a sorted T cell fraction (not recorded which). These receptors all come from a male donor with ankylosing spondylitis or in good health (not recorded which).

This clonotype was seen repeatedly, ten times or more. The rearrangement links TRBV5-6 to TRBJ2-1; D unresolved. This CDR3 is built from 15 residues. V was pared by 1 base and J by 5 bases, with 13 bases between. CDR1 is SGHDT, CDR2 YYEEEE, per germline. The CDR3 spells CASSLWSNNHNEQFF. The CDR3 DNA reads as TGTGCCAGCAGCTTGTGGTCCAACAACCACAATGAGCAGTTCTTC.

This clonotype came up many times. The chain is built from TRBV3-1 and TRBJ2-5; D gene uncertain. Germline V gene sequence: CDR1 LGHDT, CDR2 YNNKEL (reference sequence). V shed 4 bases and J shed 7 bases, with 16 bases lying between them. This CDR3 region has 14 residues. CDR3: CASSPGDSLGTQYF. CDR3 nucleotide sequence: TGTGCCAGCAGCCCAGGTGATTCCCTCGGGACCCAGTACTTC.

The chain couples TRBV20-1 to TRBJ2-1; maybe TRBD1 (6 bases). This CDR3 contains 13 residues. Germline V gene sequence: CDR1 DFQATT, CDR2 SNEGSKA (reference sequence). Deletions cut 7 bases from V and 2 bases from J, with 12 bases between. The CDR3, as DNA: TGCAGTGGTGGCAGGGGCGCCTACAATGAGCAGTTCTTC. Translating it yields CSGGRGAYNEQFF.

This clonotype has at least ten counts. The chain is built from TRBV15 and TRBJ2-3; no definite D call. The V gene's germline CDR1 is LNHNV and CDR2 YYDKDF (reference sequence). The CDR3 is 12 amino acids. V lost 0 bases to trimming and J lost 5 bases, with 3 bases between them. CDR3 loop: CATSRDQDTQYF. CDR3 coding DNA: TGTGCCACCAGCAGAGATCAAGATACGCAGTATTTT.

This clonotype showed up just a few times. J is TRBJ2-2 and V is TRBV30, with 11 bases matching TRBD2. The germline CDR1 and CDR2 sequences are GTSNPN and SVGIG (reference sequence). The CDR3 runs 17 residues. J gave up 6 bases and V 4 bases, and 13 bases lay outside the gene matches. DNA of the CDR3: TGTGCCTGGATGGTTCGACTAGCGGGGATCCGGGCCGGGGAGCTGTTTTTT. This encodes CAWMVRLAGIRAGELFF.